These T cell receptor beta chains were read from a single sample in a study of blood T cell repertoires in COVID-19. Some clones are missing from TCRdb's copy, which holds only in-frame ones; the method was immunoSEQ multiplex PCR. The profile shows some 400,000 clones, approximately 89% of them singletons. Sequencing was done on a sample of peripheral blood. The receptor source for this set is a woman aged 60-75 years with COVID-19, enrolled during active disease. Each CDR3 is given with its conserved first and last residue. D genes are given only for firm matches. Clone size, where shown, is once, few, many, or a class for clones that have expanded.

size	V	J	D	CDR3	DNA
.	TRBV5-4	TRBJ2-1	TRBD2	CASSLAPGGYNEQFF	TGTGCCAGCAGCTTGGCCCCGGGGGGTTACAATGAGCAGTTCTTC
.	TRBV3-1/TRBV3-2	TRBJ2-3	.	CASSQARGIGTDTQYF	TGTGCCAGCAGCCAAGCTCGGGGGATTGGCACAGATACGCAGTATTTT
.	TRBV15	TRBJ1-2	.	CATSRERLANYGYTF	TGTGCCACCAGCAGAGAACGGCTAGCTAACTATGGCTACACCTTC
.	TRBV19	TRBJ1-5	TRBD1	CASSIVGQGLGQPQHF	TGTGCCAGTAGTATCGTGGGACAGGGCTTAGGGCAGCCCCAGCATTTT
.	TRBV10-2	TRBJ2-5	TRBD2	CASSTSGGAGETQYF	TGCGCCAGCAGCACTAGCGGGGGGGCCGGAGAGACCCAGTACTTC
.	TRBV7-3	TRBJ2-2	TRBD2	CASSSRLASSSGELFF	TGTGCCAGCAGCTCCCGACTAGCTAGTAGTTCCGGGGAGCTGTTTTTT
.	TRBV11-2	TRBJ1-1	TRBD1	CASSQVADRVAEAFF	TGTGCCAGCAGCCAGGTAGCAGACAGGGTGGCTGAAGCTTTCTTT
.	TRBV2	TRBJ2-5	.	CASSAGEETQYF	TGTGCCAGCAGTGCGGGGGAAGAGACCCAGTACTTC
.	TRBV6-6	TRBJ1-5	.	CASRPPGGDQPQHF	TGTGCCAGCAGACCGCCGGGAGGCGATCAGCCCCAGCATTTT
.	TRBV19	TRBJ1-1	TRBD1	CASNRGGKIHSMNTEAFF	TGTGCCAGTAACAGGGGCGGTAAAATACACTCAATGAACACTGAAGCTTTCTTT
.	TRBV13	TRBJ2-7	.	CASSLVLQGGSYEQYF	TGTGCCAGCAGCTTAGTACTCCAGGGAGGCTCCTACGAGCAGTACTTC
.	TRBV7-2	TRBJ2-1	TRBD2	CASSATPSSGGYNEQFF	TGTGCCAGCAGCGCCACCCCCTCTAGCGGGGGGTACAATGAGCAGTTCTTC
few	TRBV2	TRBJ1-5	.	CASIGGSNQPQHF	TGTGCCAGCATCGGCGGCAGCAATCAGCCCCAGCATTTT
.	TRBV9	TRBJ2-5	.	CASSQNQETQYF	TGTGCCAGCAGTCAGAACCAAGAGACCCAGTACTTC
once	TRBV24-1	TRBJ2-3	TRBD2	CATSGTSGGTADTQYF	TGTGCCACCAGTGGGACTAGCGGGGGGACGGCAGATACGCAGTATTTT
.	TRBV19	TRBJ1-1	.	CASSSDRGKAFF	TGTGCCAGTAGTTCCGATAGGGGTAAAGCTTTCTTT
.	TRBV27	TRBJ1-1	TRBD1	CASSLQGKVNTEAFF	TGTGCCAGCAGCTTACAGGGGAAGGTGAACACTGAAGCTTTCTTT
.	TRBV5-1	TRBJ2-7	TRBD1	CASSLTGGLSSYEQYF	TGCGCCAGCAGCTTGACAGGGGGGCTTAGCTCCTACGAGCAGTACTTC
once	TRBV25-1	TRBJ2-7	TRBD1	CASSERPTGPACGEQYF	TGTGCCAGCAGTGAAAGGCCGACAGGGCCCGCTTGCGGCGAGCAGTACTTC
.	TRBV5-4	TRBJ1-2	TRBD1	CASSPGQRTHYGYTF	TGTGCCAGCAGCCCGGGACAGCGGACTCACTATGGCTACACCTTC
.	TRBV7-9	TRBJ1-1	.	CASSHGSAEAFF	TGTGCCAGCAGCCATGGGAGCGCTGAAGCTTTCTTT
.	TRBV25-1	TRBJ1-1	.	CASGNQGSNTEAFF	TGTGCCAGCGGAAACCAGGGGTCGAACACTGAAGCTTTCTTT
.	TRBV5-6	TRBJ1-3	.	CASSSRRLPGNTIYF	TGTGCCAGCAGCTCCCGGCGACTCCCTGGAAACACCATATATTTT
.	TRBV18	TRBJ1-4	.	CASSRPPGQANEKLFF	TGTGCCAGCTCACGACCCCCGGGACAAGCGAACGAAAAACTGTTTTTT
few	TRBV11-2	TRBJ1-1	.	CASSLALKARAFF	TGTGCCAGCAGCTTAGCCCTAAAGGCGAGGGCTTTCTTT
.	TRBV19	TRBJ1-1	TRBD1	CASSFGDRGPGGTEAFF	TGTGCCAGTAGTTTCGGGGACAGGGGGCCTGGTGGCACTGAAGCTTTCTTT
.	TRBV3-1/TRBV3-2	TRBJ1-2	.	CASSQRGPNYGYTF	TGTGCCAGCAGCCAACGAGGCCCTAACTATGGCTACACCTTC
few	TRBV7-9	TRBJ1-2	.	CASSLREDGYTF	TGTGCCAGCAGCCTAAGGGAGGATGGCTACACCTTC
.	TRBV4-2	TRBJ1-2	.	CASSEIRFGGYTF	TGTGCCAGCAGTGAAATTCGGTTCGGTGGCTACACCTTC
once	TRBV19	TRBJ2-5	TRBD1	CASSIGDRKETQYF	TGTGCCAGTAGTATAGGGGACAGAAAAGAGACCCAGTACTTC
once	TRBV18	TRBJ2-5	.	CASSPPGLQETQYF	TGTGCCAGCTCACCACCGGGACTCCAGGAGACCCAGTACTTC
.	TRBV28	TRBJ2-3	.	CASSLSGDTQYF	TGTGCCAGCAGTTTGTCCGGAGATACGCAGTATTTT